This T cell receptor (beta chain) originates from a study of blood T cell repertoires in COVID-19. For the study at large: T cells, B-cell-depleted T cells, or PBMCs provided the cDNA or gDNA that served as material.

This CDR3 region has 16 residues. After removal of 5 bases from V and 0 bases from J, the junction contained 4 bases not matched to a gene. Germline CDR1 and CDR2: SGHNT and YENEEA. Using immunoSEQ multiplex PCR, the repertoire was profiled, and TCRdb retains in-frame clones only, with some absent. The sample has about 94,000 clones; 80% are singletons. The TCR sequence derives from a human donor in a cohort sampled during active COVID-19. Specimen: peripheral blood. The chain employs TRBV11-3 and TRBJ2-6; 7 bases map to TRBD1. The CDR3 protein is CASSPTGNSGANVLTF. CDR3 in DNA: TGTGCCAGCAGCCCGACAGGGAACTCTGGGGCCAACGTCCTGACTTTC. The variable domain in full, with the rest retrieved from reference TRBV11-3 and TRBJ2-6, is EAGVVQSPRYKIIEKKQPVAFWCNPISGHNTLYWYLQNLGQGPELLIRYENEEAVDDSQLPKDRFSAERLKGVDSTLKIQPAELGDSAVYLCASSPTGNSGANVLTFGAGSRLTVL.